Shown below are 2 T cell receptor beta chains from a single sample sequenced in a study of blood T cell repertoires in COVID-19. Assay: immunoSEQ multiplex PCR; the TCRdb copy retains only in-frame clones and omits some. The table records around 60,000 clones, almost 90% of them present only once. Material: peripheral blood. The receptors stem from a man aged 55 to 70 with active COVID-19.

The J gene is TRBJ2-3, the V gene TRBV3-1 (or the pseudogene TRBV3-2); the match to TRBD2 covers 9 bases. V trimming: 6 bases; J trimming: 6 bases; junction bases outside the gene matches: 4. CDR1 is LGHDT, CDR2 YNNKEL, per germline (reference sequence). The CDR3 spans 13 residues. CDR3 loop: CASRRGGEDTQYF. The CDR3 DNA reads TGTGCCAGCAGGCGGGGGGGCGAGGATACGCAGTATTTT.

This chain links TRBV30 with TRBJ1-5, with D possibly being TRBD1 (6 bases). Trimming stripped 3 bases from V and 2 bases from J, with 17 bases between. The CDR3 contains 16 residues. Germline CDR1 is GTSNPN and CDR2 is SVGIG (reference sequence). CDR3 residues: CAWSLKGGVGNQPQHF. The DNA for the CDR3 is TGTGCCTGGAGCTTAAAAGGGGGTGTCGGCAATCAGCCCCAGCATTTT.